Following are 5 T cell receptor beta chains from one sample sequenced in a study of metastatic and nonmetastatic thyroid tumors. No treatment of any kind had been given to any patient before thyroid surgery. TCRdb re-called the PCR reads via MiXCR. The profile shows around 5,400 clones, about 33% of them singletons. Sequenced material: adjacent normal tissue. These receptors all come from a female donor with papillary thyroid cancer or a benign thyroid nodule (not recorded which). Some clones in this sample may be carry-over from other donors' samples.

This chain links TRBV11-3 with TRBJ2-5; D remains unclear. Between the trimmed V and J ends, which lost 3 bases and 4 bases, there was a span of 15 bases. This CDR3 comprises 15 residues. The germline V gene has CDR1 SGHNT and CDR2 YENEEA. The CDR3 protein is CASSFGRSRRETQYF. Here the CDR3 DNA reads TGTGCCAGCAGCTTTGGCAGGTCTAGAAGAGAGACCCAGTACTTC.

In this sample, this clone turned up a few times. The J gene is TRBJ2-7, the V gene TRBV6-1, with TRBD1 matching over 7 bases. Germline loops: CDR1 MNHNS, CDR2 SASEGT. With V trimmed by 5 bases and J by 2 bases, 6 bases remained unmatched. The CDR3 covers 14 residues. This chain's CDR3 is CASSSRDSAYEQYF. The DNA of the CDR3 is TGTGCCAGCAGTAGCCGGGACAGTGCCTACGAGCAGTACTTC.

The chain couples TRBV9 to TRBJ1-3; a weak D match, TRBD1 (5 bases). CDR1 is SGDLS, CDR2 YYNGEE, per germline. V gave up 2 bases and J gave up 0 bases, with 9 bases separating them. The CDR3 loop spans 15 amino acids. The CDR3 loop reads CASSVLGDSGNTIYF. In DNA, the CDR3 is TGTGCCAGCAGCGTGTTAGGGGACTCTGGAAACACCATATATTTT. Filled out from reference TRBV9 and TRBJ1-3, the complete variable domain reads DSGVTQTPKHLITATGQRVTLRCSPRSGDLSVYWYQQSLDQGLQFLIQYYNGEERAKGNILERFSAQQFPDLHSELNLSSLELGDSALYFCASSVLGDSGNTIYFGEGSWLTVV.

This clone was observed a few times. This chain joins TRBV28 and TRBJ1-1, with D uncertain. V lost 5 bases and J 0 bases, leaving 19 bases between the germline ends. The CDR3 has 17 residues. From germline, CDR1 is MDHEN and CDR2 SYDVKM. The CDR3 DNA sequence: TGTGCCAGCAGTAACCCGGGATGGCGCACCGTGAACACTGAAGCTTTCTTT. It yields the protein CASSNPGWRTVNTEAFF.

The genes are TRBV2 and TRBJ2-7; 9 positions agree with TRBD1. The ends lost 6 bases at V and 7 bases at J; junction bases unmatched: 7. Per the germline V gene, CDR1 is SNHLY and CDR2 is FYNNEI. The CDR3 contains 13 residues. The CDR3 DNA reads TGTGCCAGCAGGAGGACAGGGGTGGGAGAGCAGTACTTC. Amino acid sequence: CASRRTGVGEQYF.